This is a list of T cell receptor beta chains from one sample in a study of blood T cell repertoires in COVID-19. Profiling relied on immunoSEQ multiplex PCR, and the TCRdb table lists in-frame clones only, not all of them. The repertoire consists of about 190,000 clones, with 65% to 85% occurring once and the leading ten covering roughly 3.2%. The sample taken for sequencing was PBMCs or T cells enriched from blood (not recorded which). These receptors all come from a woman in her twenties or thirties who had recovered from COVID-19. CDR3s include the opening cysteine and the closing phenylalanine or tryptophan. A D gene is named only where the DNA matches it firmly. Part of the rows lack a size; the others show once, few, many or a class for expanded clones.

len: 13; d_gene: .; abundance: .; v_gene: TRBV29-1; j_gene: TRBJ1-2; CDR3nt: TGCAGCGTTGAAGGGGGAGCTAACTATGGCTACACCTTC; CDR3aa: CSVEGGANYGYTF
len: 13; d_gene: .; abundance: once; v_gene: TRBV7-6; j_gene: TRBJ2-3; CDR3nt: TGTGCCAGCAGCTCGGACTCGCGAGATACGCAGTATTTT; CDR3aa: CASSSDSRDTQYF
len: 15; d_gene: .; abundance: .; v_gene: TRBV5-5; j_gene: TRBJ1-6; CDR3nt: TGTGCCAGCAGCAATTTGGCAGGTCCTAATTCACCCCTCCACTTT; CDR3aa: CASSNLAGPNSPLHF
len: 16; d_gene: TRBD1; abundance: once; v_gene: TRBV19; j_gene: TRBJ1-5; CDR3nt: TGTGCCAGTAGGACCCTCTCAGGGACAGCCAATCAGCCCCAGCATTTT; CDR3aa: CASRTLSGTANQPQHF
len: 13; d_gene: .; abundance: .; v_gene: TRBV6-4; j_gene: TRBJ1-1; CDR3nt: TGTGCCAGCAGTCAACAGGGGAACACTGAAGCTTTCTTT; CDR3aa: CASSQQGNTEAFF
len: 16; d_gene: TRBD2; abundance: once; v_gene: TRBV6-1; j_gene: TRBJ2-2; CDR3nt: TGTGCCAGCAGTGAATCTAGCGGGAGCGGCACCGGGGAGCTGTTTTTT; CDR3aa: CASSESSGSGTGELFF
len: 12; d_gene: .; abundance: few; v_gene: TRBV10-3; j_gene: TRBJ2-1; CDR3nt: TGTGCCACCCGATTTACCGGGAATGAGCAGTTCTTC; CDR3aa: CATRFTGNEQFF
len: 14; d_gene: .; abundance: .; v_gene: TRBV25-1; j_gene: TRBJ1-6; CDR3nt: TGTGCCAGCAGTACGACGGGATTGGGGTCACCCCTCCACTTT; CDR3aa: CASSTTGLGSPLHF
len: 16; d_gene: TRBD2; abundance: few; v_gene: TRBV9; j_gene: TRBJ2-1; CDR3nt: TGTGCCAGCAGCGAAAGGACTAGCGGGAGAGATAGTGTGCAGTTCTTC; CDR3aa: CASSERTSGRDSVQFF
len: 14; d_gene: TRBD1; abundance: .; v_gene: TRBV9; j_gene: TRBJ1-4; CDR3nt: TGTGCCAGCACCACAGGGGCGACTAATGAAAAACTGTTTTTT; CDR3aa: CASTTGATNEKLFF
len: 14; d_gene: .; abundance: once; v_gene: TRBV30; j_gene: TRBJ1-5; CDR3nt: TGTGCCTGGAGTGGCACAGCCAGCAGGCAGCCCCAGCATTTT; CDR3aa: CAWSGTASRQPQHF
len: 14; d_gene: TRBD1; abundance: .; v_gene: TRBV28; j_gene: TRBJ1-3; CDR3nt: TGTGCCAGCAGTCGGACAGGGAGAGTGAACACCATATATTTT; CDR3aa: CASSRTGRVNTIYF
len: 15; d_gene: .; abundance: .; v_gene: TRBV19; j_gene: TRBJ2-4; CDR3nt: TGTGCCAGTAGCCAACACCCAGGGACCAAAAACATTCAGTACTTC; CDR3aa: CASSQHPGTKNIQYF
len: 14; d_gene: TRBD2; abundance: .; v_gene: TRBV7-8; j_gene: TRBJ2-7; CDR3nt: TGTGCCAGCAGCTCGCTAGCGGTCTCCTACGAGCAGTACTTC; CDR3aa: CASSSLAVSYEQYF
len: 14; d_gene: .; abundance: .; v_gene: TRBV12-5; j_gene: TRBJ2-3; CDR3nt: TGTGCTAGTGGCCTTGACAGGCTCACAGATACGCAGTATTTT; CDR3aa: CASGLDRLTDTQYF
len: 14; d_gene: TRBD1; abundance: .; v_gene: TRBV28; j_gene: TRBJ1-1; CDR3nt: TGTGCCAGCAGTTACAGGGGGCAAGGTACTGAAGCTTTCTTT; CDR3aa: CASSYRGQGTEAFF
len: 14; d_gene: .; abundance: .; v_gene: TRBV7-2; j_gene: TRBJ1-1; CDR3nt: TGTGCCAGCAGCCCTAGACAGGCGAACACTGAAGCTTTCTTT; CDR3aa: CASSPRQANTEAFF
len: 14; d_gene: TRBD1; abundance: few; v_gene: TRBV27; j_gene: TRBJ1-2; CDR3nt: TGTGCCAGCAGCCGGGACAGGGGGCAGAATGGCTACACCTTC; CDR3aa: CASSRDRGQNGYTF
len: 19; d_gene: TRBD2; abundance: .; v_gene: TRBV9; j_gene: TRBJ2-3; CDR3nt: TGTGCCAGCAGCACCACGGGACTAGCGGGGACCCGGGGCGCAGATACGCAGTATTTT; CDR3aa: CASSTTGLAGTRGADTQYF
len: 17; d_gene: TRBD1; abundance: .; v_gene: TRBV27; j_gene: TRBJ1-3; CDR3nt: TGTGCCAGCCCTCATGCCCCAGGGGGTCGGGCTGGAAACACCATATATTTT; CDR3aa: CASPHAPGGRAGNTIYF
len: 12; d_gene: .; abundance: .; v_gene: TRBV2; j_gene: TRBJ2-1; CDR3nt: TGTGCCAGCAGTGTATCTAGAAATGAGCAGTTCTTC; CDR3aa: CASSVSRNEQFF
len: 13; d_gene: .; abundance: .; v_gene: TRBV5-8; j_gene: TRBJ1-1; CDR3nt: TGTGCCAGCAGAAACAGGAGAAACACTGAAGCTTTCTTT; CDR3aa: CASRNRRNTEAFF
len: 16; d_gene: TRBD2; abundance: .; v_gene: TRBV5-3; j_gene: TRBJ2-3; CDR3nt: TGTGCCAGAAGCCCGCGGACTAGCGGGAGCACAGATACGCAGTATTTT; CDR3aa: CARSPRTSGSTDTQYF
len: 13; d_gene: TRBD1; abundance: .; v_gene: TRBV5-1; j_gene: TRBJ2-7; CDR3nt: TGCGCCAGCAGTCCGGGACAGCCTTACGAGCAGTACTTC; CDR3aa: CASSPGQPYEQYF
len: 10; d_gene: .; abundance: .; v_gene: TRBV6-1; j_gene: TRBJ1-1; CDR3nt: TGTGCCAGCAGTGAACTTTTAGCTTTCTTT; CDR3aa: CASSELLAFF
len: 11; d_gene: .; abundance: .; v_gene: TRBV28; j_gene: TRBJ2-1; CDR3nt: TGTGCCGTTCGGGGCTACAATGAGCAGTTCTTC; CDR3aa: CAVRGYNEQFF
len: 14; d_gene: .; abundance: .; v_gene: TRBV5-1; j_gene: TRBJ1-1; CDR3nt: TGCGCCAGCAGCTTGGTTGGCGGGAACACTGAAGCTTTCTTT; CDR3aa: CASSLVGGNTEAFF
len: 11; d_gene: TRBD1; abundance: .; v_gene: TRBV20-1; j_gene: TRBJ2-7; CDR3nt: TGCAGTGCTAGGACAGGGACCGAGCAGTACTTC; CDR3aa: CSARTGTEQYF